The 10 T cell receptor beta chains below come from one sample, sequenced in a study of spatial heterogeneity in lung cancer. This sample's time point: sample taken at primary tumor resection. TCRdb reprocessed the 5' RACE reads with MiXCR, giving one entry per CDR3 protein. This table holds more than 20,000 distinct CDR3 sequences, 4.6% found once. The specimen comprised PBMCs, sampled at surgery. These receptors were obtained from a male donor with early-stage non-small cell lung cancer.

This clonotype was seen repeatedly, ten times or more. A read error may produce the germline difference seen at one junction end. The CDR3 bases are TGTGCCAGCAGCCTAGCGGGTCTTGGGGAGACCCAGTACTTC. As protein: CASSLAGLGETQYF. This sequence joins TRBV7-2 and TRBJ2-5, with 8 bases fitting TRBD2. Germline CDR1 SGHTA, CDR2 FQGNSA. There are 14 residues in the CDR3.

This clonotype was seen many times. At one boundary the junction diverges from the germline segment, which might be a read error. The V gene is TRBV7-7, the J gene TRBJ2-3, with D uncertain. The CDR3 loop spans 13 amino acids. Germline CDR1 is SSHAT and CDR2 is FNYEAQ (reference sequence). The CDR3 sequence is CASSLSLVDTQYF. In nucleotides, the CDR3 is TGTGCTAGCAGCCTTTCTCTAGTAGATACGCAGTATTTT.

By sample share, this clonotype is medium-sized (0.01 to 0.1%). The chain combines TRBV7-6 with TRBJ2-3, with a tentative D call TRBD1 (5 bases). V was trimmed by 5 bases and J by 2 bases, leaving 17 bases between them. The CDR3 covers 16 residues. Germline CDR1 is SGHVS and CDR2 is FNYEAQ. In DNA form, the CDR3 reads TGTGCCAGCAGCCCCCTCGGCTCAGGGTTCACAGATACGCAGTATTTT. As protein: CASSPLGSGFTDTQYF.

This clonotype was seen ten or more times. The J gene is TRBJ2-7, the V gene TRBV15; D tentatively reads TRBD1 or TRBD2 (5 bases each). CDR1 is LNHNV and CDR2 is YYDKDF in the germline V gene (reference sequence). Trimming left V 8 bases short and J 3 bases short, with 14 bases between. The CDR3 is 13 amino acids. In DNA, the CDR3 is TGTGCCACCTCCCCCCGGGACCGCTACGAGCAGTACTTC. It is translated as CATSPRDRYEQYF.

There are many counts of this clonotype. The rearrangement joins TRBV2 to TRBJ2-1; 8 bases are shared with TRBD2. Losses at the gene ends were 4 bases for V and 5 bases for J; bases not matched to a gene: 4. The CDR3 totals 14 residues. Germline V CDR1 and CDR2: SNHLY, FYNNEI. CDR3 DNA: TGTGCCAGCAGTGCCGGGAGGGGAAACAATGAGCAGTTCTTC. Its translation is CASSAGRGNNEQFF.

The sample holds a few counts of this clonotype. The chain combines TRBV29-1 with TRBJ1-1, with D possibly matching TRBD1 (5 bases). Germline CDR1 is SQVTM and CDR2 is ANQGSEA. This CDR3 is 14 amino acids long. Trimming cost V 3 bases and J 2 bases, with 13 bases left between them. The chain's CDR3 is CSVDGAVVNTEAFF. CDR3 bases: TGCAGCGTTGACGGGGCAGTAGTTAACACTGAAGCTTTCTTT.

This clonotype occurred many times. The chain employs TRBV6-5 and TRBJ1-1; 9 bases map to TRBD1. V shed 5 bases, J shed 10 bases, and the junction held 17 bases outside the gene matches. The CDR3 has 16 residues. Germline V CDR1 and CDR2: MNHEY, SVGAGI. In nucleotides, the CDR3 is TGTGCCAGCAGTAACCTACAGGGGGCTGGTCAGGAGAGAGCTTTCTTT. It specifies CASSNLQGAGQERAFF.

This clonotype was found a few times. The V call is TRBV11-2, the J call TRBJ2-5, with D possibly TRBD1 on 6 matching bases. In germline, CDR1 is SGHAT, CDR2 FQNNGV. CDR3 length equals 14 residues. The V gene lost 4 bases and the J gene lost 8 bases, with 17 bases spanning the gap. The CDR3 loop is CASSSSRTEGTQYF. The CDR3 region has the DNA TGTGCCAGCAGCTCAAGCCGGACAGAAGGAACCCAGTACTTC.

This clonotype was detected ten times or more. The chain recombines TRBV2 with TRBJ2-2; D remains unclear. The CDR3 is made up of 12 amino acids. Between the trimmed V and J ends, which lost 7 bases and 1 base, there was a span of 4 bases. Germline CDR1 SNHLY, CDR2 FYNNEI. The CDR3 protein is CASKKNTGELFF. The CDR3 DNA reads as TGTGCCAGCAAAAAGAACACCGGGGAGCTGTTTTTT.

The chain links TRBV7-9 to TRBJ2-5; 11 positions match TRBD2. The CDR3 has 18 residues. Looked up from germline, CDR1 is SEHNR and CDR2 is FQNEAQ (reference sequence). The V segment lost 3 bases and the J segment 2 bases; nucleotides outside the gene matches: 11. The DNA of the CDR3 is TGTGCCAGCAGCTTGTCCCTGCGACTAGCGGGGAGGCAAGAGACCCAGTACTTC. Translating it yields CASSLSLRLAGRQETQYF.